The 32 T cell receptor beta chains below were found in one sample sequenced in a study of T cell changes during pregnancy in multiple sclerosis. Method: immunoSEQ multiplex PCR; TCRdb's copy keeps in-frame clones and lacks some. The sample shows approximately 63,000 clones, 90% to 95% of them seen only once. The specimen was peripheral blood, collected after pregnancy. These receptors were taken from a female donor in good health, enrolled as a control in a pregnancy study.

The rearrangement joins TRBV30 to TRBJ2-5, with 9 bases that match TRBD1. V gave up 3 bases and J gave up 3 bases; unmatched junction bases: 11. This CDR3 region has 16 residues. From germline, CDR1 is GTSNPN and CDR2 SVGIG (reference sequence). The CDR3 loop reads CAWSPRGTGREETQYF. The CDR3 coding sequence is TGTGCCTGGAGCCCTCGTGGGACAGGGAGGGAAGAGACCCAGTACTTC.

In DNA form, the CDR3 reads TGCAGCGCCACAGGGGGCAGCACCATATATTTT. Its translation is CSATGGSTIYF. The rearrangement uses TRBV29-1 and TRBJ1-3; 9 nucleotides match TRBD1. The CDR3 has 11 residues. The trim removed 7 bases at V and 9 bases at J, leaving 4 bases unmatched. Germline V gene data show CDR1 as SQVTM and CDR2 as ANQGSEA.

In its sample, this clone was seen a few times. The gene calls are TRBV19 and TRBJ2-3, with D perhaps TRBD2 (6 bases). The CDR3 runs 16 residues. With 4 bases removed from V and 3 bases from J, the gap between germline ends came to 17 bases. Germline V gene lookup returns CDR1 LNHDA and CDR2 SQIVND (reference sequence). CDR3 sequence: CASSRDFGFRTDTQYF. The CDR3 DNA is TGTGCCAGTAGTAGGGACTTTGGGTTTAGAACAGATACGCAGTATTTT.

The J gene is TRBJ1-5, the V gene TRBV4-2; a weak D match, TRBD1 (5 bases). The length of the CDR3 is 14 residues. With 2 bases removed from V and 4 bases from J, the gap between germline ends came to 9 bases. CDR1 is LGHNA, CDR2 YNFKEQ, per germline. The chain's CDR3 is CASSQSDSNQPQHF. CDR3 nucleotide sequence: TGTGCCAGCAGCCAAAGTGACAGTAATCAGCCCCAGCATTTT.

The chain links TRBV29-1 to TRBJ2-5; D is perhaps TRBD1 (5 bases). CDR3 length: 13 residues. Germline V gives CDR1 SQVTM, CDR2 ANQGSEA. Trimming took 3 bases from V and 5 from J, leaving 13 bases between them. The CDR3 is CSVEAIAGETQYF. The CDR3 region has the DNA TGCAGCGTTGAGGCTATAGCAGGGGAGACCCAGTACTTC.

As DNA, the CDR3 is TGCAGCGTTGAAGCGCAGCCAACGGAGGGCTACACCTTC. This sequence encodes CSVEAQPTEGYTF. This rearrangement joins TRBV29-1 to TRBJ1-2; D remains unclear. Germline values: CDR1 SQVTM, CDR2 ANQGSEA. Trimming stripped 1 base from V and 8 bases from J, with 14 bases between. The length of the CDR3 is 13 residues.

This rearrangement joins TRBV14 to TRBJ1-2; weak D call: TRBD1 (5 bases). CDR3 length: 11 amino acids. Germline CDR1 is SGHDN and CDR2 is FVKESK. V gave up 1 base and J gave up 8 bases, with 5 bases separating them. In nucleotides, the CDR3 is TGTGCCAGCAGCCAAGGACAGGGCTACACCTTC. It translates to CASSQGQGYTF.

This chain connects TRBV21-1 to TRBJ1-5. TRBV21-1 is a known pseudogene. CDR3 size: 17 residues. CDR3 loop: CASSKSSGSYSNQPQHF. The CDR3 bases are TGTGCCAGCAGCAAATCTAGCGGGTCCTATAGCAATCAGCCCCAGCATTTT.

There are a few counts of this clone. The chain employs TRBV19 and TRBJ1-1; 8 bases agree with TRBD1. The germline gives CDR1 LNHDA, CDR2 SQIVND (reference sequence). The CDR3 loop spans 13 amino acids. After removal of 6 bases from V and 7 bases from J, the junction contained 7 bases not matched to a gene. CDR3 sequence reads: CASRYGTGGEAFF. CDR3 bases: TGTGCCAGTAGGTACGGGACAGGAGGTGAAGCTTTCTTT.

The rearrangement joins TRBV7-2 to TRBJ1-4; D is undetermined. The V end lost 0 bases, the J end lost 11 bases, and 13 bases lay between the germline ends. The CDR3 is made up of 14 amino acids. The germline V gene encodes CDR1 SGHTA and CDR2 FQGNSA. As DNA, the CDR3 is TGTGCCAGCAGCTTAGCGAGGAGTCCGCCTAAACTGTTTTTT. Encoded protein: CASSLARSPPKLFF.

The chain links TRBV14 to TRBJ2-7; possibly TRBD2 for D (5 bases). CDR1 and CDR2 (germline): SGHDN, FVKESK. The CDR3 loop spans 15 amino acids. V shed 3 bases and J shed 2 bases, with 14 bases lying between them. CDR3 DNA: TGTGCCAGCAGCCACGCAAGCGGCATTACCTACGAGCAGTACTTC. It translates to CASSHASGITYEQYF.

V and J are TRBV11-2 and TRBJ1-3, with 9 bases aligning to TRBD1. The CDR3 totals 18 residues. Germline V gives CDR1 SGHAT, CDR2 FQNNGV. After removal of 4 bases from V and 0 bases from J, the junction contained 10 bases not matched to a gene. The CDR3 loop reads CASSSLGTGRSSGNTIYF. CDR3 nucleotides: TGTGCCAGCAGCTCACTCGGGACAGGGCGCTCCTCTGGAAACACCATATATTTT.

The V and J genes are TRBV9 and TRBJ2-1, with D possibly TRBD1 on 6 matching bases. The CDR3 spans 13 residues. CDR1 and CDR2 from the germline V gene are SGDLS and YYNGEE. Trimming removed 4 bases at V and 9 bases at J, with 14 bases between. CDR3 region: CASSIEARGEQFF. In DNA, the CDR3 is TGTGCCAGCAGCATAGAGGCCAGGGGTGAGCAGTTCTTC.

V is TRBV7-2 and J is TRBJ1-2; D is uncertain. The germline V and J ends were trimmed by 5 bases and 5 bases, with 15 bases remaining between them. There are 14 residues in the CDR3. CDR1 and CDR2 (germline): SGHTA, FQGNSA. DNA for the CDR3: TGTGCCAGCAGCCCCCAGGACTTTTCATATGGCTACACCTTC. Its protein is CASSPQDFSYGYTF.

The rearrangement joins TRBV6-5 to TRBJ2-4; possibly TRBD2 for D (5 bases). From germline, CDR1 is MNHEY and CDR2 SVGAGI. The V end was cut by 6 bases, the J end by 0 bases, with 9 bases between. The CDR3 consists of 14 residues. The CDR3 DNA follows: TGTGCCAGCAGGCTCGCGGGAGCCAAAAACATTCAGTACTTC. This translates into CASRLAGAKNIQYF.

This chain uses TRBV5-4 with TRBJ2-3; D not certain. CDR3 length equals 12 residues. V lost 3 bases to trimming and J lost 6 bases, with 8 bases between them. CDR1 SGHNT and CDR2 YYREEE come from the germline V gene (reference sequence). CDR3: CASSSSSDTQYF. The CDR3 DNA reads TGTGCCAGCAGCTCCTCGTCCGATACGCAGTATTTT.

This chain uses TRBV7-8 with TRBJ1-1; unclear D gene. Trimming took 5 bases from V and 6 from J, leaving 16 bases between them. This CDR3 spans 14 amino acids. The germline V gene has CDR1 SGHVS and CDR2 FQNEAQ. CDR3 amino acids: CASSAGLGESEAFF. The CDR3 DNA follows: TGTGCCAGCAGCGCGGGCCTCGGGGAGTCTGAAGCTTTCTTT.

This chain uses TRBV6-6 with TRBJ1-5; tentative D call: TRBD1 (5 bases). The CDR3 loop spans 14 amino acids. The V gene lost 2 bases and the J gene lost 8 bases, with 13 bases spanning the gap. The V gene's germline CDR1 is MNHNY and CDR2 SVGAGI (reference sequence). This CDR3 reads CASSYRGGEEPQHF. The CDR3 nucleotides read TGTGCCAGCAGTTACAGGGGAGGTGAGGAGCCCCAGCATTTT.

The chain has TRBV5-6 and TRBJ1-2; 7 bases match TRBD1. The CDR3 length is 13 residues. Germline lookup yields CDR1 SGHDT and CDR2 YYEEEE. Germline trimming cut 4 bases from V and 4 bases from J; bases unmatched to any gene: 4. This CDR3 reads CASSNPGGYGYTF. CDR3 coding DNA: TGTGCCAGCAGCAACCCAGGGGGCTATGGCTACACCTTC.

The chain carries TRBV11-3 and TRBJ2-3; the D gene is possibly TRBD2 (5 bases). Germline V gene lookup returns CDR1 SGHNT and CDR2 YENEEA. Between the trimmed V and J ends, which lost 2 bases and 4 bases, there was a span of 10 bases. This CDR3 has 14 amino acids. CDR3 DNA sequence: TGTGCCAGCAGCTTATCCGGGATCTCAGATACGCAGTATTTT. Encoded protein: CASSLSGISDTQYF.

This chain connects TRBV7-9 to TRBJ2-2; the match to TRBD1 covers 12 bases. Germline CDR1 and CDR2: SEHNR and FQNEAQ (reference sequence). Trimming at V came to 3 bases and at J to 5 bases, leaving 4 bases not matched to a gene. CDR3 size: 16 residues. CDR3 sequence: CASSLGTGGRTGELFF. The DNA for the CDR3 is TGTGCCAGCAGCTTGGGGACAGGGGGCAGGACCGGGGAGCTGTTTTTT.

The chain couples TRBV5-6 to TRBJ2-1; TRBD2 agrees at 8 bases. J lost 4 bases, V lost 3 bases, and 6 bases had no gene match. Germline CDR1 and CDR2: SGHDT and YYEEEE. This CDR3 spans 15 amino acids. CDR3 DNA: TGTGCCAGCAGCTGGGCGGCGGGGGGTTACAATGAGCAGTTCTTC. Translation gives CASSWAAGGYNEQFF.

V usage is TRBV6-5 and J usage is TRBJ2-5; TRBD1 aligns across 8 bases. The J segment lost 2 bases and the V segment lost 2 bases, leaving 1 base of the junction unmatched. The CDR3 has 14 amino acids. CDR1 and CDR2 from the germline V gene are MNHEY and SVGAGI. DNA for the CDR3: TGTGCCAGCAGTTACGGACAGGGACAAGAGACCCAGTACTTC. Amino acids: CASSYGQGQETQYF.

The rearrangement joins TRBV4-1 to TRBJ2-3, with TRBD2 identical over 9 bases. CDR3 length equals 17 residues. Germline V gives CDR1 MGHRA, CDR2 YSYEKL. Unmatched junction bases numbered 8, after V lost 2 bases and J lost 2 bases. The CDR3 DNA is TGCGCCAGCAGCCAAAGGGGCCTAGCGGGAAACACAGATACGCAGTATTTT. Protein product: CASSQRGLAGNTDTQYF.

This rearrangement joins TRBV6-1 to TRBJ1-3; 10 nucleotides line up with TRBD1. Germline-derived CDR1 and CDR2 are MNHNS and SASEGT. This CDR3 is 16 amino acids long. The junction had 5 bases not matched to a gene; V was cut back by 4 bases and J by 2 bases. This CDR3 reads CASSAGQGHAGNTIYF. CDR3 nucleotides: TGTGCCAGCAGTGCGGGACAGGGGCACGCTGGAAACACCATATATTTT.

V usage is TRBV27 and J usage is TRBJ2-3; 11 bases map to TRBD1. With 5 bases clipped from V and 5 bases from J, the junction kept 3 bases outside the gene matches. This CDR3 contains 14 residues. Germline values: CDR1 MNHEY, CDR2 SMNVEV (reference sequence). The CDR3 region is CASSRTGGVDTQYF. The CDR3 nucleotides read TGTGCCAGCAGTCGGACAGGGGGCGTAGATACGCAGTATTTT.

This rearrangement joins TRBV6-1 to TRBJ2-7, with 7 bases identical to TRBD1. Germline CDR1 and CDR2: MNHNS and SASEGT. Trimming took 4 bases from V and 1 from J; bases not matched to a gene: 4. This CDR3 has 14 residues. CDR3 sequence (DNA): TGTGCCAGCAGTGCGGACAGGATATCCTACGAGCAGTACTTC. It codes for CASSADRISYEQYF.

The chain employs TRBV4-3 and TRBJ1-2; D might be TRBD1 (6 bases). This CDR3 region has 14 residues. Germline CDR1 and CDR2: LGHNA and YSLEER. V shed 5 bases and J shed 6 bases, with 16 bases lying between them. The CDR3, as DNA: TGCGCCAGCAGCGAAGGCGGCAGGGGTGATGGCTACACCTTC. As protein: CASSEGGRGDGYTF.

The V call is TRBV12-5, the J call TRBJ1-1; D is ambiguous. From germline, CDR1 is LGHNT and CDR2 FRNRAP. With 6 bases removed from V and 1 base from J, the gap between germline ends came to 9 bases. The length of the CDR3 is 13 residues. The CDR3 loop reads CASGREQNTEAFF. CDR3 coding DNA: TGTGCTAGTGGCCGGGAGCAGAACACTGAAGCTTTCTTT.

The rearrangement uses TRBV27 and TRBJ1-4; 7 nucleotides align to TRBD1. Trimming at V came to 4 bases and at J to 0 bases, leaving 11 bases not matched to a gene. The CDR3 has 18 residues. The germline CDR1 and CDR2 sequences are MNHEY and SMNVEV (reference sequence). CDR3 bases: TGTGCCAGCAGTTCTCCGACACAGGGGACTGCAACTAATGAAAAACTGTTTTTT. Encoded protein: CASSSPTQGTATNEKLFF.

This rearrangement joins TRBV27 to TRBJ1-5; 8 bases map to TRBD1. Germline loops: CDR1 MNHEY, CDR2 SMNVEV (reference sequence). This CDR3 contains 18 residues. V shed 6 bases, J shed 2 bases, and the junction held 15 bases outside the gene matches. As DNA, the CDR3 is TGTGCCAGCAGGGTGGACAGGGAATATGGAAACGGCAATCAGCCCCAGCATTTT. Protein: CASRVDREYGNGNQPQHF.

The CDR3 bases are TGCGCCAGCAGCCAAGCGATCGGGGGGGCGATCACAGATACGCAGTATTTT. It is translated as CASSQAIGGAITDTQYF. The chain combines TRBV4-3 with TRBJ2-3; 8 nucleotides match TRBD2. The CDR3 has 17 residues. V was clipped by 1 base and J by 2 bases; unmatched bases: 8. The germline CDR1 and CDR2 sequences are LGHNA and YSLEER.